These 28 T cell receptor beta chains originate from one sample sequenced in a study of T cell responses to AZD1222 COVID-19 vaccine. Only in-frame clones appear in the TCRdb table, and some are missing; sequencing was by immunoSEQ multiplex PCR. The sample lists approximately 160,000 clones, 85% to 95% occurring once. The sequences come from peripheral blood, collected on day 0 of AZD1222 vaccination. The receptors stem from an adult in good health.

V and J are TRBV14 and TRBJ1-2; a possible D gene is TRBD1 (6 bases). V was cut by 4 bases and J by 1 base, with 13 bases left in between. CDR3 size: 15 residues. Germline V gene sequence: CDR1 SGHDN, CDR2 FVKESK. DNA for the CDR3: TGTGCCAGCAGCCCAGAAGGGGGGTTTAACTATGGCTACACCTTC. It encodes CASSPEGGFNYGYTF.

The chain couples TRBV24-1 to TRBJ1-6; 9 bases line up with TRBD1. J lost 9 bases, V lost 2 bases, and 22 bases had no gene match. Germline CDR1 reads KGHDR; CDR2 reads SFDVKD. The CDR3 runs 21 residues. The DNA of the CDR3 is TGTGCCACCAGTGATTCTTTGCTTCTGTTTGGGGGGGACAGGGTGCGTTCACCCCTCCACTTT. Its translation is CATSDSLLLFGGDRVRSPLHF.

This chain uses TRBV5-1 with TRBJ1-2; D is undetermined. Germline CDR1 reads SGHRS; CDR2 reads YFSETQ. The V gene lost 4 bases and the J gene lost 12 bases, with 10 bases spanning the gap. CDR3 length equals 10 residues. The CDR3, as DNA: TGCGCCAGCAGCCCCCAGCCCAACACCTTC. This codes for CASSPQPNTF.

The CDR3 nucleotides read TGTGCCAGCAGTTACGGGGGGGAGTCCTACAATGAGCAGTTCTTC. Its protein product is CASSYGGESYNEQFF. This sequence joins TRBV6-2 or TRBV6-3 and TRBJ2-1; 7 bases match TRBD2. The germline CDR1 and CDR2 sequences are MNHEY and SVGEGT. This CDR3 is 15 amino acids long. V shed 2 bases, J shed 1 base, and the junction held 2 bases outside the gene matches.

Written as DNA, the CDR3 is TGCAGTGCTAGTCAAGGGACTAGCGGTTACTACGAGCAGTACTTC. It codes for CSASQGTSGYYEQYF. This chain joins TRBV20-1 and TRBJ2-7; 11 positions match TRBD2. The length of the CDR3 is 15 residues. Trimming took 3 bases from V and 3 from J; bases not matched to a gene: 7. CDR1 is DFQATT and CDR2 is SNEGSKA in the germline V gene (reference sequence).

This chain uses TRBV6-5 with TRBJ1-4, with TRBD1 matching 7 bases. Germline CDR1 reads MNHEY; CDR2 reads SVGAGI. The V gene end was trimmed by 6 bases and the J gene end by 4 bases; junction bases not matched to a gene: 5. The CDR3 extends over 14 amino acids. CDR3 DNA: TGTGCCAGCAGCTCCGGGACAGTTAATGAAAAACTGTTTTTT. Translated, it gives CASSSGTVNEKLFF.

The rearrangement links TRBV30 to TRBJ2-2; D is unclear. The CDR3 consists of 13 residues. The ends were cut back, 6 bases at V and 4 bases at J, with 12 bases in the middle. In germline, CDR1 is GTSNPN, CDR2 SVGIG (reference sequence). The CDR3 spells CACQWWGTGELFF. The DNA for the CDR3 is TGTGCCTGCCAGTGGTGGGGCACCGGGGAGCTGTTTTTT. Supplemented by reference TRBV30 and TRBJ2-2, the full variable domain reads SQTIHQWPATLVQPVGSPLSLECTVEGTSNPNLYWYRQAAGRGLQLLFYSVGIGQISSEVPQNLSASRPQDRQFILSSKKLLLSDSGFYLCACQWWGTGELFFGEGSRLTVL.

CDR3 nucleotides: TGTGCCAGCAGATCTGGACAGGGGGGAATACAGCCCCAGCATTTT. Protein product: CASRSGQGGIQPQHF. The V call is TRBV27, the J call TRBJ1-5; 10 bases match TRBD1. Unmatched junction bases numbered 9, after V lost 6 bases and J lost 7 bases. There are 15 residues in the CDR3. Germline CDR1 is MNHEY and CDR2 is SMNVEV (reference sequence).

This chain connects TRBV10-3 to TRBJ2-1, with TRBD2 matching 7 bases. The V gene's germline CDR1 is ENHRY and CDR2 SYGVKD. The J segment lost 9 bases and the V segment lost 11 bases, leaving 13 bases of the junction unmatched. The CDR3 has 13 residues. The CDR3 loop is CASREAYGGEQFF. The DNA for the CDR3 is TGTGCCTCACGGGAGGCCTACGGGGGTGAGCAGTTCTTC.

CDR3 sequence reads: CASSPQGGEQYF. In nucleotides, the CDR3 is TGTGCCAGCAGCCCGCAGGGAGGCGAGCAGTACTTC. The chain combines TRBV14 with TRBJ2-7; D perhaps matches TRBD2 (6 bases). V was cut by 4 bases and J by 6 bases, with 10 bases left in between. Germline CDR1 and CDR2: SGHDN and FVKESK. The CDR3 length is 12 residues.

The CDR3: CSTLFRGSSYNEQFF. CDR3 in DNA: TGCAGCACCCTTTTCCGGGGGAGCTCCTACAATGAGCAGTTCTTC. V is TRBV29-1 and J is TRBJ2-1; D is possibly TRBD2 (6 bases). Trimming took off 8 bases at V and 0 bases at J, with 17 bases between the two ends. Germline V gives CDR1 SQVTM, CDR2 ANQGSEA. There are 15 residues in the CDR3.

This chain connects TRBV12-3 or TRBV12-4 to TRBJ2-7; 7 positions agree with TRBD1. This CDR3 is 13 amino acids long. The V and J ends lost 3 bases and 2 bases, in that order; junction bases with no gene match: 1. The CDR3 region has the DNA TGTGCCAGCAGTTTTGGACAGGCCTACGAGCAGTACTTC. Translated, it gives CASSFGQAYEQYF.

V and J are TRBV28 and TRBJ2-3; TRBD2 agrees at 13 bases. CDR1 MDHEN and CDR2 SYDVKM come from the germline V gene. This CDR3 is built from 15 residues. Trimming cost V 3 bases and J 5 bases; bases outside gene matches: 2. Here the CDR3 DNA reads TGTGCCAGCAGTTTCCGGACTAGCGGGAGAGATACGCAGTATTTT. Translated, it gives CASSFRTSGRDTQYF.

V usage is TRBV11-2 and J usage is TRBJ2-7; 8 positions agree with TRBD2. J lost 3 bases, V lost 6 bases, and 13 bases had no gene match. The CDR3 runs to 16 residues. Looked up from germline, CDR1 is SGHAT and CDR2 is FQNNGV. Written as DNA, the CDR3 is TGTGCCAGCAGGTCGTTGGGCGGGAGGACCAACTACGAGCAGTACTTC. It encodes CASRSLGGRTNYEQYF. The whole variable domain, filled in from reference TRBV11-2 and TRBJ2-7, reads EAGVAQSPRYKIIEKRQSVAFWCNPISGHATLYWYQQILGQGPKLLIQFQNNGVVDDSQLPKDRFSAERLKGVDSTLKIQPAKLEDSAVYLCASRSLGGRTNYEQYFGPGTRLTVT.

The chain employs TRBV19 and TRBJ1-1; D ambiguous. In germline, CDR1 is LNHDA, CDR2 SQIVND (reference sequence). V was clipped by 7 bases and J by 5 bases, with 11 bases between them. The CDR3 has 12 amino acids. As DNA, the CDR3 is TGTGCCAGTAAGAGTCGGGTGACTGAAGCTTTCTTT. This translates into CASKSRVTEAFF.

CDR3 nucleotides: TGTGCCATGTCCCCGGGGCCGACCGCCGCAAACACCATATATTTT. It translates to CAMSPGPTAANTIYF. The chain is built from TRBV10-3 and TRBJ1-3; possibly TRBD1 for D (5 bases). V lost 9 bases and J 6 bases, leaving 21 bases between the germline ends. CDR1 is ENHRY and CDR2 is SYGVKD in the germline V gene. The CDR3 is 15 amino acids.

The chain has TRBV19 and TRBJ2-1; D is perhaps TRBD1 (7 bases). V lost 5 bases to trimming and J lost 3 bases, with 23 bases between them. Germline assignment: CDR1 LNHDA and CDR2 SQIVND (reference sequence). The CDR3 is made up of 18 amino acids. The chain's CDR3 is CASSERQGLGGGYNEQFF. The CDR3 DNA reads TGTGCCAGTAGTGAAAGACAGGGCCTTGGAGGGGGCTACAATGAGCAGTTCTTC.

The chain has TRBV6-4 and TRBJ2-7; D remains ambiguous. Trimming stripped 0 bases from V and 10 bases from J, with 13 bases between. There are 13 residues in the CDR3. Germline values: CDR1 MRHNA, CDR2 SNTAGT. This CDR3 reads CASSDSGSPFQYF. In nucleotides, the CDR3 is TGTGCCAGCAGTGACTCGGGCAGCCCCTTTCAGTACTTC.

This clone was recorded many times. This chain uses TRBV6-4 with TRBJ2-5; maybe TRBD1 (5 bases). This CDR3 comprises 13 residues. Trimming removed 6 bases from V and 4 bases from J, with 12 bases in between. Germline CDR1 is MRHNA and CDR2 is SNTAGT. The CDR3 here is CASSYRFGETQYF. CDR3 sequence (DNA): TGTGCCAGCAGCTACAGGTTTGGAGAGACCCAGTACTTC.

The sample holds one count of this clone. The chain uses TRBV18 and TRBJ2-1, with a possible D match to TRBD2 (5 bases). The V end was cut by 5 bases, the J end by 4 bases, with 15 bases between. CDR3 length: 15 residues. Germline assignment: CDR1 KGHSH and CDR2 LQKENI. The CDR3 is CASSFTSRGYNEQFF. The CDR3 bases are TGTGCCAGCTCATTTACTAGTCGGGGTTACAATGAGCAGTTCTTC.

This CDR3 is CASSKIAGGPRDTQYF. The CDR3 DNA follows: TGTGCCAGCAGTAAGATAGCGGGAGGGCCGCGAGATACGCAGTATTTT. The genes are TRBV2 and TRBJ2-3, with 11 positions matching TRBD2. This CDR3 comprises 16 residues. CDR1 and CDR2 from the germline V gene are SNHLY and FYNNEI. V was clipped by 5 bases and J by 5 bases; unmatched bases: 9.

The chain recombines TRBV5-1 with TRBJ2-2; tentative D call: TRBD1 (5 bases). Looked up from germline, CDR1 is SGHRS and CDR2 is YFSETQ. The ends were cut back, 4 bases at V and 1 base at J, with 8 bases in the middle. The CDR3 totals 14 residues. CDR3 nucleotides: TGCGCCAGCAGCGGAGACAGGAACACCGGGGAGCTGTTTTTT. Protein sequence: CASSGDRNTGELFF.

This clone was recorded a few times. The V call is TRBV30, the J call TRBJ1-3; 7 nucleotides agree with TRBD1. V shed 4 bases and J 4 bases; nucleotides not matched to a gene: 7. Germline V gene lookup returns CDR1 GTSNPN and CDR2 SVGIG (reference sequence). The CDR3 length is 14 residues. The CDR3 DNA sequence: TGTGCCTGGAACCGGGACAGTCACGGAAACACCATATATTTT. Translating it yields CAWNRDSHGNTIYF.

V usage is TRBV5-4 and J usage is TRBJ2-2; D not certain. Germline V gene lookup returns CDR1 SGHNT and CDR2 YYREEE (reference sequence). The CDR3 runs 15 residues. V lost 2 bases and J lost 0, with 8 bases in between. This CDR3 reads CASSLKYPNTGELFF. CDR3 coding DNA: TGTGCCAGCAGCTTAAAATATCCGAACACCGGGGAGCTGTTTTTT. The variable domain in full, completed from reference TRBV5-4 and TRBJ2-2, reads ETGVTQSPTHLIKTRGQQVTLRCSSQSGHNTVSWYQQALGQGPQFIFQYYREEENGRGNFPPRFSGLQFPNYSSELNVNALELDDSALYLCASSLKYPNTGELFFGEGSRLTVL.

The rearrangement uses TRBV11-2 and TRBJ2-2; 11 bases align to TRBD2. The CDR3 is made up of 14 amino acids. Unmatched junction bases numbered 0, after V lost 5 bases and J lost 4 bases. CDR1 is SGHAT, CDR2 FQNNGV, per germline. Here the CDR3 reads CASSLAGGTGELFF. In nucleotides, the CDR3 is TGTGCCAGCAGCCTAGCGGGAGGCACCGGGGAGCTGTTTTTT.

As DNA, the CDR3 is TGTGCCAGCAGTCCCCTCGGGGGGAGATATGAGCAGTTCTTC. Amino acid sequence: CASSPLGGRYEQFF. This chain links TRBV28 with TRBJ2-1; TRBD2 aligns across 7 bases. Unmatched junction bases numbered 9, after V lost 5 bases and J lost 8 bases. The V gene's germline CDR1 is MDHEN and CDR2 SYDVKM. This CDR3 is built from 14 residues.

The chain joins TRBV11-2 to TRBJ1-1; tentative D call: TRBD1 (6 bases). Per the germline V gene, CDR1 is SGHAT and CDR2 is FQNNGV. Trimming removed 5 bases from V and 0 bases from J, with 22 bases in between. The CDR3 totals 18 residues. CDR3: CASSPPRGRTRMNTEAFF. In DNA, the CDR3 is TGTGCCAGCAGCCCGCCCAGGGGCCGGACTCGGATGAACACTGAAGCTTTCTTT.

J is TRBJ1-5 and V is TRBV7-9; 8 positions match TRBD1. J was trimmed by 2 bases and V by 4 bases; bases with no gene match: 13. The CDR3 is made up of 18 amino acids. The germline V gene has CDR1 SEHNR and CDR2 FQNEAQ (reference sequence). The CDR3 coding sequence is TGTGCCAGCAGCTCCAGTGACAGGGGTGAGAAGGGCAATCAGCCCCAGCATTTT. Amino acid sequence: CASSSSDRGEKGNQPQHF.